Below, 20 T cell receptor beta chains from the same sample are listed, as sequenced in a study of blood T cell repertoires in COVID-19. The data were produced by immunoSEQ multiplex PCR, yet TCRdb's version contains in-frame clones alone and is incomplete. Among 200,000 to 250,000 clones listed, 85% to 90% were seen once. Sequences were obtained from PBMCs or T cells enriched from blood (not recorded which). These receptors were taken from a man aged 50-60 years who had been exposed to COVID-19.

The chain joins TRBV27 to TRBJ2-7, with 7 bases fitting TRBD1. The CDR3 extends over 12 amino acids. Germline CDR1 and CDR2: MNHEY and SMNVEV (reference sequence). J lost 7 bases, V lost 5 bases, and 5 bases had no gene match. The CDR3: CASSITGVEQYF. In nucleotides, the CDR3 is TGTGCCAGCAGTATCACAGGGGTGGAGCAGTACTTC.

The V gene is TRBV11-2, the J gene TRBJ1-2; maybe TRBD1 (6 bases). V lost 6 bases, J lost 8 bases, and 19 bases lay in between. The CDR3 runs 14 residues. Germline V gives CDR1 SGHAT, CDR2 FQNNGV. DNA for the CDR3: TGTGCCAGCAGACCTTTCGGACAGACGTCGGGCTACACCTTC. Its translation is CASRPFGQTSGYTF.

The V and J genes are TRBV7-8 and TRBJ2-5; D is unclear. The V end was cut by 2 bases, the J end by 2 bases, with 6 bases between. Germline V gene data show CDR1 as SGHVS and CDR2 as FQNEAQ. This CDR3 contains 13 residues. The CDR3 sequence is CASSLHNQETQYF. The CDR3 coding sequence is TGTGCCAGCAGCTTACACAATCAAGAGACCCAGTACTTC.

This clone was seen only once. This chain links TRBV24-1 with TRBJ2-5; D is possibly TRBD1 (5 bases). Looked up from germline, CDR1 is KGHDR and CDR2 is SFDVKD. V was trimmed by 3 bases and J by 5 bases, leaving 12 bases between them. This CDR3 is 14 amino acids long. Here the CDR3 reads CATSDRPGWETQYF. The CDR3, as DNA: TGTGCCACCAGTGATCGTCCAGGGTGGGAGACCCAGTACTTC.

The chain has TRBV7-9 and TRBJ1-1; TRBD1 is a possible D gene (6 bases). V was cut by 6 bases and J by 0 bases, with 8 bases left in between. This CDR3 region has 13 residues. Germline V gene sequence: CDR1 SEHNR, CDR2 FQNEAQ (reference sequence). CDR3 nucleotides: TGTGCCAGCAGTGGACAGCTGAACACTGAAGCTTTCTTT. The encoded protein is CASSGQLNTEAFF.

The chain employs TRBV21-1 and TRBJ1-6; the DNA was not compared with TRBD1, the D call given in the table. TRBV21-1 is deemed a pseudogene. The CDR3 loop spans 18 amino acids. This CDR3 is CASSFRDRDARGNSPLHF. The CDR3 DNA is TGTGCCAGCAGCTTCCGGGACAGGGACGCGAGGGGTAATTCACCCCTCCACTTT.

This chain joins TRBV6-5 and TRBJ2-2; D unclear. Trimming left V 1 base short and J 1 base short, with 4 bases between. Germline values: CDR1 MNHEY, CDR2 SVGAGI. The CDR3 totals 14 residues. The CDR3 reads CASSYFRNTGELFF. CDR3 coding DNA: TGTGCCAGCAGTTACTTCAGGAACACCGGGGAGCTGTTTTTT.

The J gene is TRBJ1-1, the V gene TRBV14; maybe TRBD1 (5 bases). The CDR3 is 12 residues long. Trimming took off 8 bases at V and 10 bases at J, with 17 bases between the two ends. In germline, CDR1 is SGHDN, CDR2 FVKESK. CDR3 nucleotides: TGTGCCAGCTCCCAGCTTGGGGGGGGAGCTTTCTTT. It is translated as CASSQLGGGAFF.

The chain joins TRBV28 to TRBJ1-2, with 10 bases that match TRBD1. Germline CDR1 MDHEN, CDR2 SYDVKM. V lost 6 bases, J lost 8 bases, and 6 bases stayed unmatched. This CDR3 comprises 13 residues. The CDR3 region has the DNA TGTGCCAGCAGCCGGGGACAGGGGTACGGCTACACCTTC. Translated, it gives CASSRGQGYGYTF.

This chain links TRBV29-1 with TRBJ2-1; possibly TRBD1 for D (6 bases). V shed 6 bases and J shed 4 bases, with 16 bases lying between them. Germline CDR1 reads SQVTM; CDR2 reads ANQGSEA. The CDR3 extends over 14 amino acids. DNA for the CDR3: TGCAGCGTAACTACAGGGTCTAGTTACAATGAGCAGTTCTTC. It specifies CSVTTGSSYNEQFF.

The chain employs TRBV4-1 and TRBJ1-5; tentatively, D is TRBD1 (6 bases). The CDR3 is made up of 13 amino acids. Trimming pared 2 bases from V and 7 bases from J, leaving 9 bases between. Germline lookup yields CDR1 MGHRA and CDR2 YSYEKL. The CDR3 DNA reads as TGCGCCAGCAGCCAAACAGGGTCCCAGCCCCAGCATTTT. It encodes CASSQTGSQPQHF.

On this clone itself: The sample has other DNA sequences that encode this CDR3 too. V usage is TRBV5-1 and J usage is TRBJ1-1; D not resolved. V lost 0 bases and J lost 0, with 9 bases in between. There are 15 residues in the CDR3. Germline lookup yields CDR1 SGHRS and CDR2 YFSETQ. In DNA form, the CDR3 reads TGCGCCAGCAGCTTGGGGCAGATAATGAACACTGAAGCTTTCTTT. Protein product: CASSLGQIMNTEAFF.

This chain joins TRBV3-1 (or the pseudogene TRBV3-2) and TRBJ2-1; possible D gene TRBD2, 7 bases. The germline V gene has CDR1 LGHDT and CDR2 YNNKEL (reference sequence). V lost 2 bases to trimming and J lost 0 bases, with 11 bases between them. The CDR3 is 16 residues long. CDR3 DNA: TGTGCCAGCAGCCAAAGGGGGGGGAGCTCCTACAATGAGCAGTTCTTC. Translated, it gives CASSQRGGSSYNEQFF.

The chain recombines TRBV24-1 with TRBJ1-1; tentative D call: TRBD1 (5 bases). Germline V gene lookup returns CDR1 KGHDR and CDR2 SFDVKD. This CDR3 comprises 12 residues. V was pared by 4 bases and J by 5 bases, with 7 bases between. CDR3 DNA: TGTGCCACCAGTGACCCAGGGACTGAAGCTTTCTTT. Amino acids: CATSDPGTEAFF.

The rearrangement joins TRBV28 to TRBJ2-5; D perhaps matches TRBD2 (5 bases). The germline gives CDR1 MDHEN, CDR2 SYDVKM. CDR3 length: 13 residues. Trimming cost V 3 bases and J 7 bases, with 12 bases left between them. The chain's CDR3 is CASSFPGVGTQYF. The DNA of the CDR3 is TGTGCCAGCAGTTTTCCCGGGGTTGGGACCCAGTACTTC.

The CDR3 loop is CASSLVGGSGNTIYF. The CDR3 DNA reads TGTGCCAGCAGCCTCGTCGGGGGCTCTGGAAACACCATATATTTT. The rearrangement links TRBV5-4 to TRBJ1-3; perhaps TRBD1 as D (5 bases). The CDR3 totals 15 residues. Between the trimmed V and J ends, which lost 4 bases and 0 bases, there was a span of 11 bases. Germline CDR1 is SGHNT and CDR2 is YYREEE (reference sequence).

This rearrangement joins TRBV10-1 to TRBJ2-7; TRBD1 agrees at 7 bases. CDR1 WNHNN and CDR2 SYGVQD come from the germline V gene (reference sequence). The CDR3 is made up of 14 amino acids. J lost 2 bases, V lost 4 bases, and 5 bases had no gene match. CDR3 protein: CASSVGTETYEQYV. CDR3 nucleotides: TGCGCCAGCAGTGTTGGGACAGAAACCTACGAGCAGTACGTC.

V is TRBV30 and J is TRBJ1-4; 7 positions agree with TRBD1. The V segment lost 1 base and the J segment 2 bases; nucleotides outside the gene matches: 4. Germline CDR1 and CDR2: GTSNPN and SVGIG (reference sequence). The CDR3 extends over 15 amino acids. The CDR3 region is CAWSEGTVTNEKLFF. CDR3 DNA sequence: TGTGCCTGGAGTGAGGGGACAGTTACTAATGAAAAACTGTTTTTT.

This clone was seen just once. J is TRBJ1-6 and V is TRBV30; 9 nucleotides match TRBD1. The CDR3 spans 14 residues. Germline CDR1 reads GTSNPN; CDR2 reads SVGIG (reference sequence). Trimming took 4 bases from V and 9 from J; bases not matched to a gene: 7. CDR3 DNA sequence: TGTGCCTGGAATCGAGACAGGGGGATTTCACCCCTCCACTTT. It translates to CAWNRDRGISPLHF.

This chain connects TRBV10-3 to TRBJ1-2, with D maybe TRBD1 (5 bases). V was pared by 10 bases and J by 3 bases, with 21 bases between. This CDR3 contains 15 residues. Germline V gene lookup returns CDR1 ENHRY and CDR2 SYGVKD. The CDR3 DNA follows: TGTGCCACTCGGGGGGATGGGTCTTCCCACTATGGCTACACCTTC. It yields the protein CATRGDGSSHYGYTF.